This TCR beta chain originates from a study of T cells after yellow fever vaccination. This CDR3 has 13 residues. V lost 5 bases and J lost 11, with 16 bases in between. The germline V gene encodes CDR1 MGHDK and CDR2 SYGVNS. Each CDR3 protein gets one entry after TCRdb re-called the 5' RACE reads with MiXCR. The table records 360,000 or so distinct CDR3 sequences, roughly 12% of them present only once. The sequence derives from a man aged 18-30 years who received the YFV17D yellow fever vaccine. This sample comprised PBMCs, obtained on the day of the first yellow fever vaccination. This sequence joins TRBV25-1 and TRBJ2-1, with D perhaps being TRBD1 or TRBD2 (6 bases each). The CDR3 DNA reads as TGTGCCAGCAGTAACGGGGGCAGATCTAAGCAGTTCTTC. Translating it yields CASSNGGRSKQFF.